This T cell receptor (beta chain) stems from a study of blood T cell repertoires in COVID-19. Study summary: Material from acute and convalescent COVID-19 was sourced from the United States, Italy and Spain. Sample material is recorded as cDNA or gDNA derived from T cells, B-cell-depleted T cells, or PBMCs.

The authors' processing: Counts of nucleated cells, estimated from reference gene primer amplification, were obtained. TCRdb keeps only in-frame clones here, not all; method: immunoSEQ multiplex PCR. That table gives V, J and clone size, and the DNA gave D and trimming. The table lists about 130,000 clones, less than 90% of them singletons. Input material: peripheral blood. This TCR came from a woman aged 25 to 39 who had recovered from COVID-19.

CDR3 sequence reads: CASSQAWGRNPIGYTF. The DNA of the CDR3 is TGTGCCAGCAGCCAAGCCTGGGGGCGGAACCCTATCGGCTACACCTTC. The chain recombines TRBV3-1 (or the pseudogene TRBV3-2) with TRBJ1-2; tentatively, D is TRBD1 (6 bases). The CDR3 is 16 residues long. CDR1 LGHDT and CDR2 YNNKEL come from the germline V gene (reference sequence). The germline V and J ends were trimmed by 1 base and 8 bases, with 20 bases remaining between them.